This T cell receptor (beta chain) stems from a study of shared clonotypes between healthy human individuals. The method was immunoSEQ multiplex PCR; TCRdb's version includes in-frame clones alone and lacks a portion of them. The sample carries more than 2,000,000 clones, around 94% recorded once. In germline, CDR1 is SGHTA, CDR2 FQGNSA. The length of the CDR3 is 15 residues. The J segment lost 2 bases and the V segment lost 5 bases, leaving 8 bases of the junction unmatched. The TCR sequence derives from a man younger than 35 in good health. The chain combines TRBV7-2 with TRBJ2-7; 8 positions agree with TRBD1. Sample: naive CD4+ T cells sorted from blood. Subset noted: CD45RA+ positively selected. CDR3 DNA: TGTGCCAGCAGCGTAATGGGACAGGCCCCCTACGAGCAGTACTTC. Amino acid sequence: CASSVMGQAPYEQYF.